This T cell receptor beta chain appears in the sequencing data of a study of T-cell memory formation after mild COVID-19. Study background: TCR clusters were mostly confined to one donor each.

About this clonotype itself: Its antigen remains unidentified.

The V end was cut by 5 bases, the J end by 0 bases, with 11 bases between. CDR3 length: 15 amino acids. The germline gives CDR1 LNHNV, CDR2 YYDKDF (reference sequence). TCRdb re-called the 5' RACE reads through MiXCR, storing one row per CDR3 protein. The sample holds approximately 580,000 distinct CDR3 sequences; roughly 21% are singletons and the top ten take around an eighth. Study-level points and caveats: The finding that pre-infection memory included some responding clones suggested that cross-reactive memory joined. The study found balanced CD4/CD8 in clones contracting day 15 to 85 and a CD4+ lean in later expanders.

The V call is TRBV15, the J call TRBJ2-1; D call uncertain. This sequence was found in an adult woman who had mild COVID-19 (a few samples of this study predate the infection). Cell type and time point are not known. The sequenced sample consisted of PBMCs or a T cell subset sorted from them (not recorded which). CDR3 DNA sequence: TGTGCCACCAGCTGGCTGGAGAGCTCCTACAATGAGCAGTTCTTC. This encodes CATSWLESSYNEQFF.